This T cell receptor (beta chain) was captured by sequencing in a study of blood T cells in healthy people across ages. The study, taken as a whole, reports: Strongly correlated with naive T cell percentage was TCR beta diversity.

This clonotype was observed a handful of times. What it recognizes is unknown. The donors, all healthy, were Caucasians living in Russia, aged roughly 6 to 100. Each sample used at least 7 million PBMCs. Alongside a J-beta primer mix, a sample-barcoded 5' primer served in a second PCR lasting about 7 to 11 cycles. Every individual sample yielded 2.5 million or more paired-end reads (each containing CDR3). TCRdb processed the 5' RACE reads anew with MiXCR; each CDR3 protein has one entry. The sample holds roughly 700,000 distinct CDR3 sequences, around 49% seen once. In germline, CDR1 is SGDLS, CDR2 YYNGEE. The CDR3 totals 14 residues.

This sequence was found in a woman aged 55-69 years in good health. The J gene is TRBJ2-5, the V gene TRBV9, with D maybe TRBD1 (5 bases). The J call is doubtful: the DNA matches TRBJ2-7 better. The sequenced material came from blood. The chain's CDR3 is CASSVQGTLSEQYF. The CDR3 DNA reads TGTGCCAGCAGCGTCCAGGGTACCCTCTCCGAGCAGTACTTC.